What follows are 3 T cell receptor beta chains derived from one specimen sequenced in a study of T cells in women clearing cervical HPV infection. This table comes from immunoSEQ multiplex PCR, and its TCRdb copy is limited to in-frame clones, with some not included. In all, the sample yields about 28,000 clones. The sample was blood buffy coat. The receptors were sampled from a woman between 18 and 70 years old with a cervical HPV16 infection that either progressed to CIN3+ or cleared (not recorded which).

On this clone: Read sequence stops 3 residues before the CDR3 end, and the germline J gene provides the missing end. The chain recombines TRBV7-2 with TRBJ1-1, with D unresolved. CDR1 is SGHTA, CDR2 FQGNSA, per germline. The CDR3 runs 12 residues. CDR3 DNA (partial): TGTGCCAGCACCCGAAGGGCTCGGGGT. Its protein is CASTRRARG. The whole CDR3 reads CASTRRARGAFF. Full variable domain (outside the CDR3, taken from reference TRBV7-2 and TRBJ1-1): GAGVSQSPSNKVTEKGKDVELRCDPISGHTALYWYRQSLGQGLEFLIYFQGNSAPDKSGLPSDRFSAERTGGSVSTLTIQRTQQEDSAVYLCASTRRARGAFFGQGTRLTVV.

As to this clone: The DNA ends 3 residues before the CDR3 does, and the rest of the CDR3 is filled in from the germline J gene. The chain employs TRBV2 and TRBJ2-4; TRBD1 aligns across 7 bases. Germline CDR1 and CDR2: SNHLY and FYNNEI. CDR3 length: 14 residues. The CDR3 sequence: CASNSGTANYGQYF. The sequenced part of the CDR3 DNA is TGTGCCAGCAATTCCGGGACAGCAAATTATGGT.

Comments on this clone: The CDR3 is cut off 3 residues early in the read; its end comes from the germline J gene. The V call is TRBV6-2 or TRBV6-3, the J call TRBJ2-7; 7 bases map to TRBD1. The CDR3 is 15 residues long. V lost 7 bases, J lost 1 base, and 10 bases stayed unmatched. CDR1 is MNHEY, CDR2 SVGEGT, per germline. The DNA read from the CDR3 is TGTGCCAGCACCAAGGATAGACAGGGATCCTACGAG. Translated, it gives CASTKDRQGSYE. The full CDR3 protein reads CASTKDRQGSYEQYF.